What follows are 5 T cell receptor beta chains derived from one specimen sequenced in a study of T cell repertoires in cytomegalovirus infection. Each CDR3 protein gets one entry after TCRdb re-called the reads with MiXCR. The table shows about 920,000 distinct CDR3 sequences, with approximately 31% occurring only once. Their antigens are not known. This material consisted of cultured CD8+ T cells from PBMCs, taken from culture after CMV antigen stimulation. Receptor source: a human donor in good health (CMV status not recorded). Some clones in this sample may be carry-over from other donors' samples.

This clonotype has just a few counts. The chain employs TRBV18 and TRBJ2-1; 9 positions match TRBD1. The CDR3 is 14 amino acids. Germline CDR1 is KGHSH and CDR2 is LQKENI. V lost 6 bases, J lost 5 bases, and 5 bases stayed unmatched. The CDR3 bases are TGTGCCAGCTCGGCCGGGACAGGGAACAATGAGCAGTTCTTC. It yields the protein CASSAGTGNNEQFF. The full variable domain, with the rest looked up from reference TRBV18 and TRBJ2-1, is NAGVMQNPRHLVRRRGQEARLRCSPMKGHSHVYWYRQLPEEGLKFMVYLQKENIIDESGMPKERFSAEFPKEGPSILRIQQVVRGDSAAYFCASSAGTGNNEQFFGPGTRLTVL.

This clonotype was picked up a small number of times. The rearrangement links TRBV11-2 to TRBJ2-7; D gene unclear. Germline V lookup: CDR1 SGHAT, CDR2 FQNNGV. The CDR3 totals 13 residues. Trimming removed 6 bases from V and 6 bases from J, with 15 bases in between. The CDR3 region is CASSLGSFGEQYV. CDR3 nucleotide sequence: TGTGCCAGCAGTCTAGGATCGTTCGGCGAGCAGTACGTC.

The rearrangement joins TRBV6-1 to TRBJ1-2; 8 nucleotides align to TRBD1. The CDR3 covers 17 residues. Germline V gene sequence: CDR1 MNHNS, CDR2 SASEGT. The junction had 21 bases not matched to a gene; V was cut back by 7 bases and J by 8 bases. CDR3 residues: CASIAFQDREVSRGYTF. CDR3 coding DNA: TGTGCCAGCATCGCCTTCCAGGACAGGGAAGTCTCCCGGGGCTACACCTTC.

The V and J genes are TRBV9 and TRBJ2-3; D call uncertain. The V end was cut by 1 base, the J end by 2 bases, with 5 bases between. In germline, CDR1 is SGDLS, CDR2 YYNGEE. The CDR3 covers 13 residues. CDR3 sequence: CASSVLTTDTQYF. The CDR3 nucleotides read TGTGCCAGCAGCGTACTAACCACAGATACGCAGTATTTT.

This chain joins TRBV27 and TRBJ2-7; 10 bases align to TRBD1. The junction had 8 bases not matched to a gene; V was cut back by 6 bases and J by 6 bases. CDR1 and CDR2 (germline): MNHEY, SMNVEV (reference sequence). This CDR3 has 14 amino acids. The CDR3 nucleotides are TGTGCCAGCAGCCGGGACAGGGGAGGAAGCGAGCAGTACTTC. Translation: CASSRDRGGSEQYF.